The T cell receptor (beta chain) under discussion was sequenced for a study of breast tumors, draining lymph nodes, adjacent tissues. Findings and caveats of the study: Luminal-like breast cancer showed significantly greater tumor-nontumor repertoire similarity than basal-like breast cancer did. Tumor TCR diversity was below lymph nodes but above nontumor tissue.

Unmatched junction bases numbered 6, after V lost 0 bases and J lost 3 bases. From germline, CDR1 is SGHKS and CDR2 YYEKEE (reference sequence). The CDR3 is 15 residues long. This clonotype was recorded a few times. The target antigen is unknown. A read error may explain this, as a much larger clone is one base away. Samples came from axillary lymph nodes draining the breast cancer. TCRdb re-derived calls from the multiplex PCR reads in MiXCR, one entry per CDR3 protein. This table holds 150,000 to 250,000 distinct CDR3 sequences, approximately 30% found once. The chain combines TRBV5-5 with TRBJ2-7; TRBD1 matches 7 bases. The sequenced material came from axillary lymph node tissue. The clonotype originates from a female donor with breast cancer. Some clones in this sample may be carry-over from other donors' samples. The DNA of the CDR3 is TGTGCCAGCAGCTTGGCCTCCGGGACAGTCTACGAGCAGTACTTC. Encoded protein: CASSLASGTVYEQYF.